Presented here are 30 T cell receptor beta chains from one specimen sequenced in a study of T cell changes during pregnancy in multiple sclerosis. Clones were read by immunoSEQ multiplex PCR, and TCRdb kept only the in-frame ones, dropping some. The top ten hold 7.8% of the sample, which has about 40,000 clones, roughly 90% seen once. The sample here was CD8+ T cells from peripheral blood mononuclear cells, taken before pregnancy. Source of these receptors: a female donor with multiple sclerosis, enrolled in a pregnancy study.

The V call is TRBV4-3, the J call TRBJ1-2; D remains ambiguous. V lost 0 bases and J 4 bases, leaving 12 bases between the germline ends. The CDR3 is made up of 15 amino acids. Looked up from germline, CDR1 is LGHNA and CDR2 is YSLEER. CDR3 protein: CASSQDRGSSYGYTF. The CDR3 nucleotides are TGCGCCAGCAGCCAAGATCGCGGGAGTTCCTATGGCTACACCTTC.

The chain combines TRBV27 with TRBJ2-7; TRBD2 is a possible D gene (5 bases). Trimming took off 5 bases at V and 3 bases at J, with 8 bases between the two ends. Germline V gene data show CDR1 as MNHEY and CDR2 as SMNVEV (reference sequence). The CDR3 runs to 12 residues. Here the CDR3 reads CASSPDFYEQYF. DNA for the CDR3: TGTGCCAGCAGTCCGGACTTCTACGAGCAGTACTTC.

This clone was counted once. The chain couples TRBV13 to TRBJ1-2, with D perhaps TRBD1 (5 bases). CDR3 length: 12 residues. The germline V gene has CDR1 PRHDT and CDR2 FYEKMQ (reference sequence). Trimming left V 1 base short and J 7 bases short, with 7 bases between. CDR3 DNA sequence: TGTGCCAGCAGCTTAGATGGGGCTGGCTACACCTTC. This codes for CASSLDGAGYTF. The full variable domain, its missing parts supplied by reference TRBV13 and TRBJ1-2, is AAGVIQSPRHLIKEKRETATLKCYPIPRHDTVYWYQQGPGQDPQFLISFYEKMQSDKGSIPDRFSAQQFSDYHSELNMSSLELGDSALYFCASSLDGAGYTFGSGTRLTVV.

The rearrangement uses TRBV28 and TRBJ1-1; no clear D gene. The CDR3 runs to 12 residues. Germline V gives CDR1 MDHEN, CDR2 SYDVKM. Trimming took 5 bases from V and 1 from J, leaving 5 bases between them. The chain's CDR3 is CASSQANTEAFF. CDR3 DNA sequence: TGTGCCAGCAGTCAGGCGAACACTGAAGCTTTCTTT.

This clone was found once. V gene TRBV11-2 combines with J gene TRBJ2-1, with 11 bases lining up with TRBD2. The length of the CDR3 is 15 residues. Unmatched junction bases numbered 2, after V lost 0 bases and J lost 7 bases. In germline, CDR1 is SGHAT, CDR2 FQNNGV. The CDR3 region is CASSLELAGGNEQFF. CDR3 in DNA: TGTGCCAGCAGCTTAGAGTTAGCGGGAGGGAATGAGCAGTTCTTC.

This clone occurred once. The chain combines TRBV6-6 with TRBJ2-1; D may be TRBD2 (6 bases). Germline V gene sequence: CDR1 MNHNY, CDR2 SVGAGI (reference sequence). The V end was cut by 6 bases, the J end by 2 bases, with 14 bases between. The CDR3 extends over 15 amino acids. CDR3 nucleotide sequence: TGTGCCAGCAGGGCAGGACTATCCACCTACAATGAGCAGTTCTTC. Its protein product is CASRAGLSTYNEQFF.

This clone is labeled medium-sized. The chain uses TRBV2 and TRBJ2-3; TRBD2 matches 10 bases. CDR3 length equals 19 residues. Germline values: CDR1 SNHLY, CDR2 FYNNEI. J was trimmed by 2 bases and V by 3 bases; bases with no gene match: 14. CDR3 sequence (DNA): TGTGCCAGCAGTGATTTCGGGGCACCCCTAGCGGGAGCCACAGATACGCAGTATTTT. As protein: CASSDFGAPLAGATDTQYF.

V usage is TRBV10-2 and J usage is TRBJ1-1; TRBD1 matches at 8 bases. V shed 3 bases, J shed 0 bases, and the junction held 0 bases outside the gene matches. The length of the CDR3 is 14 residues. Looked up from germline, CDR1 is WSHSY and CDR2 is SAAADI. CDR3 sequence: CASSDRGLNTEAFF. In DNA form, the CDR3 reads TGCGCCAGCAGTGACAGGGGGCTGAACACTGAAGCTTTCTTT.

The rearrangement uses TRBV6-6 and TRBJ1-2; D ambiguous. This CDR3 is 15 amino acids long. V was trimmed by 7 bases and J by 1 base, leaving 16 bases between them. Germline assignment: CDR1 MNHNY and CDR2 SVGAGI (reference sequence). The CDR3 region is CASNWQATVNYGYTF. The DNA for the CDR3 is TGTGCCAGCAATTGGCAGGCCACCGTTAACTATGGCTACACCTTC.

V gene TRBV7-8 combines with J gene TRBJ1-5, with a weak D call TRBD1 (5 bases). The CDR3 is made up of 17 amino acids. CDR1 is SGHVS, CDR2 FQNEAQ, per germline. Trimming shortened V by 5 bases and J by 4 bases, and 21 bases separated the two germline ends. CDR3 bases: TGTGCCAGCAGCCACAATGTTGGGCAGGGCGAGAATCAGCCCCAGCATTTT. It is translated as CASSHNVGQGENQPQHF.

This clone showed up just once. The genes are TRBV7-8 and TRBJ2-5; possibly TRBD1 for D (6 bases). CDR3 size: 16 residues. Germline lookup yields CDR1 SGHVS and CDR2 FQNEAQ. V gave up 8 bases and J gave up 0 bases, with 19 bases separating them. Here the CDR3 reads CASAGRAGANQETQYF. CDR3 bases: TGTGCCAGCGCCGGGCGGGCAGGGGCTAACCAAGAGACCCAGTACTTC.

Here the CDR3 reads CASSSHSYEQYF. Written as DNA, the CDR3 is TGTGCCAGCAGCTCCCACAGCTACGAGCAGTACTTC. The V gene is TRBV7-9, the J gene TRBJ2-7; D is uncertain. Per germline, CDR1 SEHNR and CDR2 FQNEAQ (reference sequence). The CDR3 consists of 12 residues. Trimming left V 4 bases short and J 3 bases short, with 7 bases between.

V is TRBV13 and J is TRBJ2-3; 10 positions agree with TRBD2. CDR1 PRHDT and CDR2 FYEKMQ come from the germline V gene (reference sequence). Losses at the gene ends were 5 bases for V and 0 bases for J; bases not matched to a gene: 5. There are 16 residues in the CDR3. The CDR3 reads CASSHWTSGSTDTQYF. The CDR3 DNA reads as TGTGCCAGCAGCCATTGGACTAGCGGTAGCACAGATACGCAGTATTTT.

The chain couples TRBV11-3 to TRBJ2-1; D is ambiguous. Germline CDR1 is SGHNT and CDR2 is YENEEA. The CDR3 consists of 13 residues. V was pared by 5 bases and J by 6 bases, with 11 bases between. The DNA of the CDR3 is TGTGCCAGCAGCGGTAGGAGCACCAATGAGCAGTTCTTC. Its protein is CASSGRSTNEQFF.

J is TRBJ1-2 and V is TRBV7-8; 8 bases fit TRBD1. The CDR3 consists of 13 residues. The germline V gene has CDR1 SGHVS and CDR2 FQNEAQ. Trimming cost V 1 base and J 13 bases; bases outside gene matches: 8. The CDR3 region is CASSLVSQGASTF. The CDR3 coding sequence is TGTGCCAGCAGCTTAGTCTCTCAGGGGGCGAGCACCTTC.

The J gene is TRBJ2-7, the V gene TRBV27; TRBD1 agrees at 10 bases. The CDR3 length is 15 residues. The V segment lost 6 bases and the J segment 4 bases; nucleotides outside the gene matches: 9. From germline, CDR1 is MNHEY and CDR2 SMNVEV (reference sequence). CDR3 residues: CASSLATGGAYEQYF. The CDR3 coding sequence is TGTGCCAGCAGCCTTGCGACAGGGGGCGCGTACGAGCAGTACTTC.

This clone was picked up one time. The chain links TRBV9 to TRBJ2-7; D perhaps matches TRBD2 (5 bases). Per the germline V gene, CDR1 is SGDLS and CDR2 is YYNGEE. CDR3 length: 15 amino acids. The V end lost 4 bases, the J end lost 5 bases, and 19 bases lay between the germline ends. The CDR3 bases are TGTGCCAGCAGCCGCGGGCCTTCGGGGTGGGACGAGCAGTACTTC. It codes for CASSRGPSGWDEQYF.

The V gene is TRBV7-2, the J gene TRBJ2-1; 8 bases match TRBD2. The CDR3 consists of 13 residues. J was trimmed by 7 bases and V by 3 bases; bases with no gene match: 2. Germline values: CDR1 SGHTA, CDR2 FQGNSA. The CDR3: CASSFVAGNEQFF. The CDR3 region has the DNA TGTGCCAGCAGCTTTGTAGCGGGGAATGAGCAGTTCTTC.

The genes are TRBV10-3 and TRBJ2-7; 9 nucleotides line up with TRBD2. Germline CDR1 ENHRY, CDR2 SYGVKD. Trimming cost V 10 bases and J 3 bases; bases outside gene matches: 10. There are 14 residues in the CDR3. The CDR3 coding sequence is TGTGCCACCAGGGGACTAGCTTGGGACTACGAGCAGTACTTC. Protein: CATRGLAWDYEQYF.

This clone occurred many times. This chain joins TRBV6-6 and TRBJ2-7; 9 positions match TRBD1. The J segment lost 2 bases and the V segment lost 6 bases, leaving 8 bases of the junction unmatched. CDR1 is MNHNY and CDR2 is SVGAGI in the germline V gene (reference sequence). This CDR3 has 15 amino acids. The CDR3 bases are TGTGCCAGCAGGATACAGGGGGCGCTTCCCTACGAGCAGTACTTC. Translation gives CASRIQGALPYEQYF.

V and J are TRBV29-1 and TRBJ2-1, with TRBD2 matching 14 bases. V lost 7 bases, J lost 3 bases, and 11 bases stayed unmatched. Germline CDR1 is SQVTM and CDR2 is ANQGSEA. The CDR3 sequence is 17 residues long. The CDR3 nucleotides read TGCAGCGCCGAGGGGACTAGCGGGAGAAGTGACTACAATGAGCAGTTCTTC. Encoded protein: CSAEGTSGRSDYNEQFF.

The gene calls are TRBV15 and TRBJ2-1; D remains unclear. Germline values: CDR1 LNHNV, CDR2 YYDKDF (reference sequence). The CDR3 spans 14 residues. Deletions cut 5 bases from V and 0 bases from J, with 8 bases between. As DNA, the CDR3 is TGTGCCACCAGCGAGTCTTCCTCCTACAATGAGCAGTTCTTC. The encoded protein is CATSESSSYNEQFF.

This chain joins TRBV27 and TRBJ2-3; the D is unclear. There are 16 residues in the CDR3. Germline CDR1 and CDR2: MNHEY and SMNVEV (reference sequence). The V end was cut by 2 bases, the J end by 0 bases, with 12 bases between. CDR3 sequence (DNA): TGTGCCAGCAGTTTAGATCAACCCGGGAGCACAGATACGCAGTATTTT. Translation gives CASSLDQPGSTDTQYF.

The CDR3 DNA reads as TGTGCCAGCAGCTCCCTAGGGACAGATGAAGCTTTCTTT. Its protein product is CASSSLGTDEAFF. V usage is TRBV11-2 and J usage is TRBJ1-1, with 7 bases matching TRBD1. Looked up from germline, CDR1 is SGHAT and CDR2 is FQNNGV. The CDR3 loop spans 13 amino acids. J gave up 7 bases and V 4 bases, and 6 bases lay outside the gene matches.

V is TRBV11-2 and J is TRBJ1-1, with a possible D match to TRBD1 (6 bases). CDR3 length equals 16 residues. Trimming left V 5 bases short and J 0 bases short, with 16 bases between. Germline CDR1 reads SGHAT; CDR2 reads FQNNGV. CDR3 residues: CASSLWGGDMNTEAFF. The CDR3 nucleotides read TGTGCCAGCAGCCTCTGGGGTGGGGACATGAACACTGAAGCTTTCTTT.

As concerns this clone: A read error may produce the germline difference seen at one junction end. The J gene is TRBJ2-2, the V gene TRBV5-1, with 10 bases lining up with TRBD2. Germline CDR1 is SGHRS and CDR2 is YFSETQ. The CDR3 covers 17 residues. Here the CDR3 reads CASSQPSGRAKTGELFF. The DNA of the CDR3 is TGCGCCAGCAGCCAACCGAGCGGGAGGGCGAAAACCGGGGAGCTGTTTTTT.

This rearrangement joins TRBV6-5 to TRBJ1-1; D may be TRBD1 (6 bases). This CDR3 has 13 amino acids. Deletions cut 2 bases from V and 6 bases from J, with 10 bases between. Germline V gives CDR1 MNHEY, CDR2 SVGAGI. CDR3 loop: CASSYGGQSEAFF. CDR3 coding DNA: TGTGCCAGCAGTTACGGAGGACAGTCTGAAGCTTTCTTT.

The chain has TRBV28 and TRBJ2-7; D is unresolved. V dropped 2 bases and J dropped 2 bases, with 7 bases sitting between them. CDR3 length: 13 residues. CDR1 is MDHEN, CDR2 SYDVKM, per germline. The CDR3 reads CASSLGRTYEQYF. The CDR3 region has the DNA TGTGCCAGCAGTTTAGGCAGGACCTACGAGCAGTACTTC.

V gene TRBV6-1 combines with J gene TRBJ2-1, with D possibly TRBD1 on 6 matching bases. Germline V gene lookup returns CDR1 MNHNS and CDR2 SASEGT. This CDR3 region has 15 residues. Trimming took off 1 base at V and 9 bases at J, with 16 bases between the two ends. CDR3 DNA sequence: TGTGCCAGCAGTGAAGGCAGACAGGCTAGACGTGAGCAGTTCTTC. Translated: CASSEGRQARREQFF.

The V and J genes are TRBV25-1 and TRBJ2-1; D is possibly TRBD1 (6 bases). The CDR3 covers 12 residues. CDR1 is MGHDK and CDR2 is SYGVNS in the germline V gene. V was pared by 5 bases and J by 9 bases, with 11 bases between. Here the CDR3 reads CASSLGAGEQFF. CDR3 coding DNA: TGTGCCAGCAGTTTGGGGGCGGGTGAGCAGTTCTTC.